These 7 T cell receptor beta chains originate from one sample sequenced in a study of T-cell reconstitution after alpha-beta-depleted transplantation in children. Researchers prepared the TCRbeta library using unique molecular identifiers, the study reports. One entry per CDR3 protein results from TCRdb running MiXCR on the PCR reads. The sample carries about 980,000 distinct CDR3 sequences, about 31% recorded once. Sample: PBMCs, mostly from graft donor cells, taken 360 days after TCRalphabeta/CD19-depleted stem cell transplant. Receptor source: a boy in the first two years of life who had a stem cell transplant for SCID, so the T cells may come from the graft donor.

The chain joins TRBV20-1 to TRBJ1-5; D gene unclear. This CDR3 contains 13 residues. Germline V lookup: CDR1 DFQATT, CDR2 SNEGSKA (reference sequence). V gave up 1 base and J gave up 1 base, with 5 bases separating them. CDR3 region: CSARVWSNQPQHF. The CDR3 DNA sequence: TGCAGTGCTAGAGTGTGGAGCAATCAGCCCCAGCATTTT.

The chain uses TRBV5-1 and TRBJ2-7; D not certain. Trimming removed 4 bases from V and 4 bases from J, with 12 bases in between. The CDR3 is made up of 13 amino acids. Germline V gene sequence: CDR1 SGHRS, CDR2 YFSETQ. The CDR3 reads CASSADGRYEQYF. CDR3 coding DNA: TGCGCCAGCAGCGCGGACGGGCGGTACGAGCAGTACTTC.

This clonotype was seen a few times. The rearrangement uses TRBV27 and TRBJ2-7, with D perhaps matching TRBD1 (6 bases). The germline V and J ends were trimmed by 8 bases and 2 bases, with 19 bases remaining between them. CDR3 length equals 15 residues. In germline, CDR1 is MNHEY, CDR2 SMNVEV (reference sequence). CDR3 loop: CASREKYRETYEQYF. The CDR3 DNA is TGTGCCAGCCGGGAAAAATACAGGGAGACCTACGAGCAGTACTTC.

This clonotype was detected only a few times. The genes are TRBV5-5 and TRBJ2-3; 8 bases are shared with TRBD2. Germline lookup yields CDR1 SGHKS and CDR2 YYEKEE (reference sequence). The CDR3 sequence is 15 residues long. Losses at the gene ends were 0 bases for V and 12 bases for J; bases not matched to a gene: 12. CDR3 nucleotide sequence: TGTGCCAGCAGCTTGGGGGCCGGGGGGGCCTCAATACAGTATTTT. Protein sequence: CASSLGAGGASIQYF.

V usage is TRBV7-3 and J usage is TRBJ2-7; D perhaps matches TRBD2 (5 bases). Trimming cost V 4 bases and J 3 bases, with 28 bases left between them. Germline values: CDR1 SGHTA, CDR2 FQGTGA. The CDR3 totals 19 residues. The CDR3 DNA follows: TGTGCCAGCAGCTCGCTCACGTGGGAGCTCGCACAAAGAAACTACGAGCAGTACTTC. Residues: CASSSLTWELAQRNYEQYF. The full variable domain, in which reference TRBV7-3 and TRBJ2-7 provide the parts outside the CDR3, is GAGVSQTPSNKVTEKGKYVELRCDPISGHTALYWYRQSLGQGPEFLIYFQGTGAADDSGLPNDRFFAVRPEGSVSTLKIQRTERGDSAVYLCASSSLTWELAQRNYEQYFGPGTRLTVT.

CDR3 DNA sequence: TGCGCCAGCAGCTTGATGGGGGGCGAGACTGAAGCTTTCTTT. This gives the protein CASSLMGGETEAFF. The J gene is TRBJ1-1, the V gene TRBV5-1, with D tentatively TRBD1 (6 bases). The CDR3 sequence is 14 residues long. Germline assignment: CDR1 SGHRS and CDR2 YFSETQ. V was cut by 1 base and J by 5 bases, with 12 bases left in between.

The chain is built from TRBV27 and TRBJ2-7; D unclear. Germline CDR1 MNHEY, CDR2 SMNVEV (reference sequence). Trimming took off 0 bases at V and 4 bases at J, with 7 bases between the two ends. The CDR3 has 13 residues. Written as DNA, the CDR3 is TGTGCCAGCAGTTTATCGGAAGATTACGAGCAGTACTTC. Residues: CASSLSEDYEQYF.